These 30 T cell receptor beta chains originate from one sample sequenced in a study of cytomegalovirus exposure and HLA in healthy donors. Both 60 Vbeta primers and 13 Jbeta primers went into the PCR. Measured with immunoSEQ multiplex PCR; TCRdb has only the in-frame clones, and not every one. The sample has some 200,000 clones, 82% seen once. Sequences were obtained from PBMCs. All receptors derive from a woman aged 40 to 50 in good health and CMV-seronegative.

The chain couples TRBV19 to TRBJ2-1, with no clear D. Per the germline V gene, CDR1 is LNHDA and CDR2 is SQIVND (reference sequence). Deletions cut 2 bases from V and 3 bases from J, with 11 bases between. CDR3 length: 15 residues. CDR3 sequence reads: CASSILTLNYNEQFF. Here the CDR3 DNA reads TGTGCCAGTAGTATATTAACTTTAAACTACAATGAGCAGTTCTTC.

This clone has only a few counts. The chain combines TRBV18 with TRBJ2-5, with D perhaps matching TRBD1 (6 bases). The CDR3 is made up of 15 amino acids. The V and J ends lost 3 bases and 1 base respectively, with 12 bases between them. The germline gives CDR1 KGHSH, CDR2 LQKENI. DNA for the CDR3: TGTGCCAGCTCACCTCAGACAGGTTCCCAAGAGACCCAGTACTTC. Translation gives CASSPQTGSQETQYF. The complete variable domain, with remaining parts taken from reference TRBV18 and TRBJ2-5, reads NAGVMQNPRHLVRRRGQEARLRCSPMKGHSHVYWYRQLPEEGLKFMVYLQKENIIDESGMPKERFSAEFPKEGPSILRIQQVVRGDSAAYFCASSPQTGSQETQYFGPGTRLLVL.

This clone has just a few counts. The V gene is TRBV7-9, the J gene TRBJ2-7; D gene unclear. This CDR3 contains 12 residues. V was cut by 5 bases and J by 0 bases, with 5 bases left in between. Germline V gene data show CDR1 as SEHNR and CDR2 as FQNEAQ (reference sequence). The DNA of the CDR3 is TGTGCCAGCAGCCTGAGCTCCTACGAGCAGTACTTC. This codes for CASSLSSYEQYF.

This chain links TRBV14 with TRBJ2-2; 12 bases are a match to TRBD2. This CDR3 is built from 18 residues. With 1 base clipped from V and 5 bases from J, the junction kept 8 bases outside the gene matches. Per the germline V gene, CDR1 is SGHDN and CDR2 is FVKESK. The CDR3, as DNA: TGTGCCAGCAGCCAAGCTAGCGGGAGGGGATGGAGGACCGGGGAGCTGTTTTTT. Translation: CASSQASGRGWRTGELFF. The full variable domain, rest sourced from reference TRBV14 and TRBJ2-2, is EAGVTQFPSHSVIEKGQTVTLRCDPISGHDNLYWYRRVMGKEIKFLLHFVKESKQDESGMPNNRFLAERTGGTYSTLKVQPAELEDSGVYFCASSQASGRGWRTGELFFGEGSRLTVL.

The chain recombines TRBV7-2 with TRBJ1-6; 8 bases fit TRBD1. CDR3 length: 16 amino acids. Germline assignment: CDR1 SGHTA and CDR2 FQGNSA. The V segment lost 6 bases and the J segment 12 bases; nucleotides outside the gene matches: 16. The CDR3 loop reads CASSLTRTGSVVPLHF. The CDR3, as DNA: TGTGCCAGCAGTCTCACTAGGACAGGGTCCGTTGTACCCCTCCACTTT.

As DNA, the CDR3 is TGTGCCAGTAGTATTAAGAGAGAAAACACCGGGGAGCTGTTTTTT. Amino acid sequence: CASSIKRENTGELFF. The chain uses TRBV19 and TRBJ2-2; D is unclear. The CDR3 extends over 15 amino acids. Germline-derived CDR1 and CDR2 are LNHDA and SQIVND (reference sequence). V was pared by 3 bases and J by 2 bases, with 10 bases between.

This clone was counted once. The V gene is TRBV6-5, the J gene TRBJ2-7; the D gene is possibly TRBD2 (5 bases). The CDR3 loop spans 15 amino acids. The germline V and J ends were trimmed by 0 bases and 0 bases, with 9 bases remaining between them. CDR1 is MNHEY and CDR2 is SVGAGI in the germline V gene. The CDR3 DNA is TGTGCCAGCAGTTACTCGCGGGTTGGCTCCTACGAGCAGTACTTC. This encodes CASSYSRVGSYEQYF.

The J gene is TRBJ2-7, the V gene TRBV7-2, with 8 bases identical to TRBD2. In germline, CDR1 is SGHTA, CDR2 FQGNSA. After removal of 1 base from V and 4 bases from J, the junction contained 3 bases not matched to a gene. This CDR3 region has 14 residues. CDR3 sequence: CASSLVAGGYEQYF. Written as DNA, the CDR3 is TGTGCCAGCAGCTTAGTGGCGGGAGGATACGAGCAGTACTTC.

This clone was counted only a few times. The chain links TRBV5-1 to TRBJ2-2; TRBD1 aligns across 9 bases. In germline, CDR1 is SGHRS, CDR2 YFSETQ. With 4 bases clipped from V and 0 bases from J, the junction kept 7 bases outside the gene matches. The CDR3 totals 17 residues. The CDR3 DNA reads TGCGCCAGCAGCGGAAGGACAGGGGCAACGAACACCGGGGAGCTGTTTTTT. Its protein product is CASSGRTGATNTGELFF.

The chain carries TRBV5-1 and TRBJ2-2, with D maybe TRBD2 (5 bases). Looked up from germline, CDR1 is SGHRS and CDR2 is YFSETQ. The CDR3 covers 16 residues. The V end was cut by 0 bases, the J end by 2 bases, with 11 bases between. Written as DNA, the CDR3 is TGCGCCAGCAGCTTGGCGGCAGCGGTCAACACCGGGGAGCTGTTTTTT. This gives the protein CASSLAAAVNTGELFF.

V gene TRBV27 combines with J gene TRBJ1-5, with TRBD1 matching over 8 bases. The length of the CDR3 is 15 residues. CDR1 is MNHEY, CDR2 SMNVEV, per germline (reference sequence). V was pared by 5 bases and J by 2 bases, with 5 bases of the junction left unmatched. Here the CDR3 DNA reads TGTGCCAGCAGTACCGGACAGGGTCGCAATCAGCCCCAGCATTTT. Translated, it gives CASSTGQGRNQPQHF.

The CDR3 sequence is CASSLWGTGDTEAFF. Written as DNA, the CDR3 is TGTGCCAGCAGTTTATGGGGGACAGGTGACACTGAAGCTTTCTTT. The chain employs TRBV28 and TRBJ1-1, with TRBD1 matching 8 bases. V lost 0 bases to trimming and J lost 3 bases; unmatched junction nucleotides: 3. The CDR3 contains 15 residues. Germline CDR1 is MDHEN and CDR2 is SYDVKM.

The chain's CDR3 is CASSWGGGGPSSYNEQFF. The CDR3 DNA reads as TGTGCCAGCAGTTGGGGAGGTGGGGGACCTAGCTCCTACAATGAGCAGTTCTTC. This chain joins TRBV27 and TRBJ2-1; D may be TRBD2 (6 bases). In germline, CDR1 is MNHEY, CDR2 SMNVEV (reference sequence). The CDR3 consists of 18 residues. The V and J ends lost 4 bases and 0 bases respectively, with 19 bases between them.

This clone was counted a few times. This sequence joins TRBV6-5 and TRBJ1-1; D unresolved. This CDR3 has 14 residues. Trimming pared 2 bases from V and 8 bases from J, leaving 15 bases between. The V gene's germline CDR1 is MNHEY and CDR2 SVGAGI. The CDR3 sequence is CASSYLQGRAEAFF. CDR3 sequence (DNA): TGTGCCAGCAGTTACCTGCAAGGGAGGGCGGAAGCTTTCTTT.

The table lists this clone with a count of one. J is TRBJ1-5 and V is TRBV7-9, with a tentative D call TRBD1 (6 bases). V lost 5 bases, J lost 4 bases, and 12 bases lay in between. The CDR3 is 14 residues long. Per the germline V gene, CDR1 is SEHNR and CDR2 is FQNEAQ (reference sequence). The CDR3 sequence: CASSSSTGNQPQHF. The CDR3 nucleotides are TGTGCCAGCAGCAGCAGTACAGGGAATCAGCCCCAGCATTTT.

The chain combines TRBV2 with TRBJ2-3; 9 bases line up with TRBD2. The junction had 16 bases not matched to a gene; V was cut back by 6 bases and J by 3 bases. The CDR3 runs 18 residues. CDR1 SNHLY and CDR2 FYNNEI come from the germline V gene. The CDR3 DNA reads TGTGCCAGCAGCCCATTACTCGCACTAGCGGGCCTAACAGATACGCAGTATTTT. Translated, it gives CASSPLLALAGLTDTQYF. Full variable domain (remainder filled in from reference TRBV2 and TRBJ2-3): EPEVTQTPSHQVTQMGQEVILRCVPISNHLYFYWYRQILGQKVEFLVSFYNNEISEKSEIFDDQFSVERPDGSNFTLKIRSTKLEDSAMYFCASSPLLALAGLTDTQYFGPGTRLTVL.

The chain couples TRBV7-8 to TRBJ2-7; 12 bases fit TRBD2. Losses at the gene ends were 0 bases for V and 3 bases for J; bases not matched to a gene: 6. The CDR3 is made up of 17 amino acids. The germline V gene encodes CDR1 SGHVS and CDR2 FQNEAQ. This chain's CDR3 is CASSLARTSGTIYEQYF. Written as DNA, the CDR3 is TGTGCCAGCAGCTTAGCCCGGACTAGCGGGACCATCTACGAGCAGTACTTC.

V gene TRBV10-1 combines with J gene TRBJ2-3; 12 nucleotides line up with TRBD2. Germline-derived CDR1 and CDR2 are WNHNN and SYGVQD (reference sequence). This CDR3 has 15 residues. Trimming took 7 bases from V and 2 from J; bases not matched to a gene: 4. The CDR3 DNA sequence: TGCGCCAGCACCGGACTAGCGGGGTCCACAGATACGCAGTATTTT. Translation: CASTGLAGSTDTQYF.

This clone was recorded once. The V gene is TRBV5-4, the J gene TRBJ2-7, with 11 nucleotides matching TRBD1. Germline V gene sequence: CDR1 SGHNT, CDR2 YYREEE (reference sequence). The ends lost 4 bases at V and 4 bases at J; junction bases unmatched: 7. The CDR3 spans 15 residues. The CDR3 spells CASSPGRDRGYEQYF. The CDR3 DNA is TGTGCCAGCAGCCCTGGGAGGGACAGGGGGTACGAGCAGTACTTC.

The chain uses TRBV27 and TRBJ1-1, with D maybe TRBD1 (5 bases). The CDR3 length is 15 residues. V was cut by 3 bases and J by 2 bases, with 13 bases left in between. Germline CDR1 is MNHEY and CDR2 is SMNVEV (reference sequence). The CDR3 reads CASSFFGQPNTEAFF. CDR3 DNA: TGTGCCAGCAGTTTCTTCGGACAACCCAACACTGAAGCTTTCTTT.

The chain employs TRBV27 and TRBJ2-1; perhaps TRBD2 as D (5 bases). From germline, CDR1 is MNHEY and CDR2 SMNVEV (reference sequence). The CDR3 is 13 amino acids. Trimming pared 0 bases from V and 6 bases from J, leaving 6 bases between. This CDR3 is CASSLSSVNEQFF. The CDR3 region has the DNA TGTGCCAGCAGTTTATCTAGCGTCAATGAGCAGTTCTTC.

This chain connects TRBV7-3 to TRBJ2-6, with 8 positions matching TRBD1. The CDR3 sequence is 16 residues long. The germline V gene has CDR1 SGHTA and CDR2 FQGTGA. J lost 4 bases, V lost 2 bases, and 4 bases had no gene match. CDR3 protein: CASSLQGANGANVLTF. The CDR3 DNA sequence: TGTGCCAGCAGCTTACAGGGGGCGAACGGGGCCAACGTCCTGACTTTC. The full variable domain, its missing parts supplied by reference TRBV7-3 and TRBJ2-6, is GAGVSQTPSNKVTEKGKYVELRCDPISGHTALYWYRQSLGQGPEFLIYFQGTGAADDSGLPNDRFFAVRPEGSVSTLKIQRTERGDSAVYLCASSLQGANGANVLTFGAGSRLTVL.

The chain links TRBV6-1 to TRBJ2-5; TRBD2 matches at 9 bases. Germline V gene lookup returns CDR1 MNHNS and CDR2 SASEGT. The V and J ends lost 6 bases and 11 bases, in that order; junction bases with no gene match: 13. This CDR3 has 14 amino acids. The CDR3: CASSVAGASGGQYF. The DNA for the CDR3 is TGTGCCAGCAGCGTAGCGGGAGCCAGCGGCGGGCAGTACTTC.

V is TRBV5-1 and J is TRBJ1-2; D ambiguous. V was cut by 1 base and J by 4 bases, with 14 bases left in between. The germline CDR1 and CDR2 sequences are SGHRS and YFSETQ. CDR3 length: 15 amino acids. The CDR3 coding sequence is TGCGCCAGCAGCTTGACGACCGCGGGTGTCTATGGCTACACCTTC. Amino acid sequence: CASSLTTAGVYGYTF.

The chain joins TRBV10-3 to TRBJ1-5; weak D call: TRBD1 (6 bases). Trimming pared 0 bases from V and 4 bases from J, leaving 13 bases between. This CDR3 is 16 amino acids long. Germline V gene sequence: CDR1 ENHRY, CDR2 SYGVKD. CDR3 protein: CAISESLDRKNQPQHF. CDR3 coding DNA: TGTGCCATCAGTGAGTCTCTAGACAGGAAAAATCAGCCCCAGCATTTT.

This clone was seen a handful of times. V and J are TRBV30 and TRBJ1-1, with a weak D call TRBD1 (5 bases). Germline V lookup: CDR1 GTSNPN, CDR2 SVGIG (reference sequence). The CDR3 is 14 amino acids. Trimming stripped 2 bases from V and 7 bases from J, with 17 bases between. In nucleotides, the CDR3 is TGTGCCTGGAGTCCCCCGCGGGGTGGGGGTGAAGCTTTCTTT. Translating gives CAWSPPRGGGEAFF.

This chain connects TRBV6-5 to TRBJ2-7; D perhaps matches TRBD1 (6 bases). Trimming removed 4 bases at V and 3 bases at J, with 10 bases between. The germline CDR1 and CDR2 sequences are MNHEY and SVGAGI. The CDR3 consists of 13 residues. The CDR3 coding sequence is TGTGCCAGCAGTTTCAGGGGCCACTACGAGCAGTACTTC. This translates into CASSFRGHYEQYF.

This chain joins TRBV29-1 and TRBJ2-7; 8 bases align to TRBD2. Germline trimming cut 7 bases from V and 3 bases from J; bases unmatched to any gene: 11. Germline V gene sequence: CDR1 SQVTM, CDR2 ANQGSEA. The CDR3 runs 14 residues. The CDR3 DNA sequence: TGCAGCGCTGGCAAATTAGCGGGGTTCTACGAGCAGTACTTC. Protein product: CSAGKLAGFYEQYF.

The V call is TRBV19, the J call TRBJ1-4; TRBD1 matches 7 bases. The ends lost 6 bases at V and 7 bases at J; junction bases unmatched: 14. Germline V lookup: CDR1 LNHDA, CDR2 SQIVND (reference sequence). The CDR3 has 16 residues. Written as DNA, the CDR3 is TGTGCCAGTAGCTGGGCCAGGGGGAGATTGGGTGAAAAACTGTTTTTT. It yields the protein CASSWARGRLGEKLFF. Filled out from reference TRBV19 and TRBJ1-4, the complete variable domain reads DGGITQSPKYLFRKEGQNVTLSCEQNLNHDAMYWYRQDPGQGLRLIYYSQIVNDFQKGDIAEGYSVSREKKESFPLTVTSAQKNPTAFYLCASSWARGRLGEKLFFGSGTQLSVL.

The chain employs TRBV6-4 and TRBJ2-3; 11 nucleotides align to TRBD2. Trimming removed 5 bases from V and 0 bases from J; junction bases left unmatched: 1. The CDR3 totals 15 residues. Germline-derived CDR1 and CDR2 are MRHNA and SNTAGT. The DNA for the CDR3 is TGTGCCAGCAGTCGACTAGCGGGAAGCACAGATACGCAGTATTTT. It is translated as CASSRLAGSTDTQYF.